This T cell receptor (beta chain) was sequenced in a study of shared clonotypes between healthy human individuals. Study at large: Sampling drew on donors who were a couple of women and three men aged 18 to 49.

A remark on this clone: Its specificity is unknown.

The CDR3 is 14 amino acids. Germline trimming cut 3 bases from V and 6 bases from J; bases unmatched to any gene: 4. CDR1 KGHSH and CDR2 LQKENI come from the germline V gene. Researchers ran the assay at a deep level. The protocol was immunoSEQ multiplex PCR, while the TCRdb copy is restricted to in-frame clones and leaves out a portion. The sample lists roughly 1,100,000 clones, approximately 70% occurring once. Findings of the study overall: Relative to memory subsets, naive subsets generally showed larger estimated richness. Enrolling few donors narrowed the genetic and exposure-history diversity that was represented.

Sequenced sample: memory CD4+ T cells sorted from blood. Stated subset: CD45RA-negative fraction. The origin of this receptor is a man aged 18 to 30 in good health. The J gene is TRBJ1-1, the V gene TRBV18, with 10 bases that match TRBD1. CDR3 sequence (DNA): TGTGCCAGCTCACCGGGGACAGGGGTCCCTGAAGCTTTCTTT. Translating gives CASSPGTGVPEAFF. The variable domain in full, with the rest retrieved from reference TRBV18 and TRBJ1-1, is NAGVMQNPRHLVRRRGQEARLRCSPMKGHSHVYWYRQLPEEGLKFMVYLQKENIIDESGMPKERFSAEFPKEGPSILRIQQVVRGDSAAYFCASSPGTGVPEAFFGQGTRLTVV.